This TCR beta chain came from a study of human T cells and chemical hapten exposure. About the research overall: Diphenylcyclopropenone was applied weekly to patients' scalps across the approximately 25-week study. Each patch test put 0.01% DPC on the upper back, and results were read at 6 days.

MiXCR was run by TCRdb on the RACE reads, yielding one entry per CDR3 protein. The profile covers 60,000 to 80,000 distinct CDR3 sequences, with 25% to 40% appearing a single time and roughly 10% taken by the ten largest. Regarding the study as a whole: Patch test score showed a positive correlation with PT1 expanded TCR counts.

V trimming: 4 bases; J trimming: 3 bases; junction bases outside the gene matches: 8. The CDR3 loop spans 15 amino acids. The germline V gene encodes CDR1 MNHNY and CDR2 SVGAGI (reference sequence). This sample's time point: patch test 1, 2 weeks after DPC sensitization. Specified treatment: therapeutic diphenylcyclopropenone sensitization with weekly scalp DPC. Concerning this clonotype itself: What it binds is unknown.

The sequenced sample was whole blood, obtained in connection with sensitization to the hapten diphenylcyclopropenone (DPC). This clonotype was obtained from a man aged 35 to 55 with alopecia areata. Some clones in this sample may be carry-over from other donors' samples. This chain connects TRBV6-6 to TRBJ2-5; 7 bases match TRBD1. CDR3 residues: CASSFPGTAKETQYF. CDR3 nucleotides: TGTGCCAGCAGTTTTCCCGGGACAGCGAAAGAGACCCAGTACTTC.